This T cell receptor (beta chain) originates from a study of early stage breast cancer tumors. The CDR3 is 18 residues long. Notes on this clone: Its target is not known.

Method: immunoSEQ multiplex PCR; TCRdb's copy keeps in-frame clones and lacks some. The repertoire has about 11,000 clones, about two thirds of them found once; the top ten carry around a fifth. Study-wide points: Tumor and normal breast were distinguished via blood comparison in about 90% of the 16 patients.

The sample consisted of breast tumor tissue. The sequence derives from a person in their forties with breast cancer. V usage is TRBV21-1 and J usage is TRBJ1-1. TRBV21-1 corresponds to a pseudogene. For the CDR3, the DNA is TGTGCCAGCAGCAAATCCCCCCAGAAGGGCTACCTGAACACTGAAGCTTTCTTT. Protein product: CASSKSPQKGYLNTEAFF.